This T cell receptor (beta chain) was observed in a study of shared clonotypes between healthy human individuals. V lost 4 bases and J lost 4; bases outside the gene matches: 5. The CDR3 loop spans 15 amino acids. Germline loops: CDR1 SGHRS, CDR2 YFSETQ. This clone occurred once. Other nucleotide sequences from this sample produce the same CDR3. TCRdb's table, derived via immunoSEQ multiplex PCR, lists solely in-frame clones and lacks some. The sample shows 2 million to 2.5 million clones, approximately 93% of them seen only once. Sequences were obtained from naive CD4+ T cells from PBMCs. Stated subset: CD45RA+ positively selected. The receptor comes from a man between 18 and 29 years old in good health. Some clones in this sample may be carry-over from other donors' samples. V and J are TRBV5-1 and TRBJ2-2; 9 bases agree with TRBD1. The CDR3 loop reads CASSLRQGGTGELFF. The CDR3 DNA follows: TGCGCCAGCAGCCTTAGACAGGGGGGCACCGGGGAGCTGTTTTTT.